This TCR beta chain emerged from a study of cytomegalovirus exposure and HLA in healthy donors (dated by TCRdb to 2016 to 2017). For context, the study as a whole: According to an earlier analysis of 550 to 750 of the donors, some 180 million T cells yielded over 100 million unique TCR beta sequences and around 280 Gb of sequence data. Around 300 gigabases of sequencing data and tens of millions of unique TCR sequences were included in an early release covering under 650 HLA-typed donors. Of the approximately 400 genotyped donors, approximately 81% were placed in the genetic ancestry cluster associated with self-reported Caucasian donors. The study was designed to test whether signatures of past pathogen exposure could be identified by cataloging public T cell receptors. The study used immunosequencing to profile the T cell repertoires of approximately 630 subjects and linked those repertoires to cytomegalovirus serostatus. Besides the first cohort of 666 subjects, a separate validation cohort made up of roughly 120 different subjects was used. To predict cytomegalovirus infection status, the study combined high-throughput TCR immunosequencing, statistical association of individual TCRs with disease status, and machine learning. A later analysis re-analyzed previously published TCR beta repertoires from 650 to 800 donors and added high-resolution HLA genotyping to study TCR occurrence patterns. Rather than using new phenotypic data, the later analysis identified candidate immune exposures from TCR beta sequences and from how often those sequences occurred across donors. An earlier analysis of 450 to 750 of the donors used high-throughput TCR beta sequencing to judge whether each TCR beta V gene segment behaved as functional or pseudogenic. Donor age, sex, ethnicity and CMV serostatus were collected together with the repertoire data. Genome-wide SNP genotypes for about 55% of the roughly 670 donors were used in a later genetic analysis, which treated that subset as a discovery cohort. All discovery cohort repertoires had been generated using a single sequencing platform. HLA typing included class I and class II loci at four-digit resolution. The number of typed donors differed by locus: roughly 629-630 for A, B, C, DRB1 and DQB1; 500 to 550 for DQA1; 606 for DPA1; and some 450 for DPB1. About five DR-DQ haplotypes were handled as single units for association and clustering because linkage in the cohort was strong. Among about 400 genotyped donors of the cohort, an average of approximately 240,000 unique TCR beta nucleotide sequences was sequenced per donor, of which 15% to 20% were non-productive.

The cohort comprised some 700 healthy bone marrow donors. At the time of sampling, every cohort member was nominally healthy, though immune exposures that went unrecorded were likely present. The donor tested CMV seropositive and was one of the 289 seropositive cohort members. A peripheral blood sample was collected from each donor, and TCR beta sequencing was performed on peripheral blood mononuclear cells. The Qiagen DNeasy Blood Extraction Kit was used to extract genomic DNA from the blood cell samples. In the case of this clone: What this receptor recognizes is not known. Base qualities are not at hand, and no much larger clone is one base apart.

Receptor libraries were prepared by the immunoSEQ multiplex PCR assay. For the multiplex PCR, a mixture combining 60 forward primers for TCR Vbeta segments and 13 reverse primers for TCR Jbeta segments was used. The CDR3 region of rearranged TCR beta genes was amplified from genomic DNA with a multiplex PCR assay. On the Illumina HiSeq System, the amplified TCR beta libraries were sequenced as 87-base-pair reads. On the study's bioinformatics: Across the roughly 640 repertoires, a later analysis counted 60 million to 90 million unique TCR beta chains, approximately 12 million of which were shared by at least two donors. To remove PCR and sequencing errors, raw reads were error-corrected and collapsed into unique sequences using a nearest-neighbor algorithm that merged closely related sequences. V, D and J gene segments were assigned by aligning CDR3 sequences to IMGT reference sequences. Each retained sequence needed at least a six-nucleotide match to both a V gene segment and a J gene segment. Rearrangements were classified as productive when the CDR3 lacked stop codons and remained in frame with V and J, and all other rearrangements were classified as non-productive. CDR3 was defined by IMGT convention, running from the second conserved V-encoded cysteine to the conserved J-encoded phenylalanine. In an earlier analysis of around 540 of the donors, sequences lacking an unambiguous match to a single V gene segment were excluded. An earlier analysis of several hundred of the donors called V segments functional above 56.7% productive rearrangements and segregating when the between-donor standard deviation exceeded 5%. A statistical classification framework was developed to diagnose cytomegalovirus status using the catalog of TCR beta chain sequences. In a later analysis, TCR nucleotide sequences were compared against IMGT/GENE-DB human TR gene sequences so that V and J genes could be assigned. The TCRdist pipeline was used in a later analysis to assign CDR3 sequences and most-parsimonious VDJ recombination scenarios. In a later analysis, each TCR beta chain was defined by its CDR3 amino acid sequence together with its V-gene family, and reads lacking a unique V-gene family were excluded. To address suspected cross-contamination and a sequencing artifact, a later analysis removed roughly 580 highly shared, low-generation-probability nucleotide sequences. In a later analysis, a clonal expansion index was calculated for each public chain from normalized within-repertoire ranks of inferred template counts. A later analysis computed generation probabilities with a VDJ recombination model fitted to out-of-frame rearrangements, and checked the results against IGoR. Hypergeometric tests were used in a later analysis to score TCR-TCR, TCR-HLA and TCR-CMV co-occurrence, with a repertoire-size bias correction applied to the TCR pairs. False discovery rates were estimated in a later analysis by permuting HLA or CMV assignments 20 times. In a later analysis, co-occurring TCRs were grouped with DBSCAN, and TCRdist sequence similarity was added when clustering was performed within HLA-allele-positive subsets. For co-occurrence clustering, repertoires with fewer than 30,000 or more than 120,000 public chains were excluded, along with a handful of repertoires with anomalous nucleotide sharing. In TCRdb, the immuneACCESS table is reduced to in-frame sequences with V and J assigned. These tables do not hold every clone; where another copy was compared, an unresolved V gene accounts for under half, and the others remain unexplained. From that table come the V and J calls and clone size; the DNA was used to work out D and trimming. The sample table holds some 70,000 clones, of which around four fifths were seen once. The leading ten clones occupy about 5% of the sample.

The CDR3 measures 15 amino acids from cysteine to phenylalanine. Of all the DNA, just the CDR3 is kept, 45 bases in frame from base 1. For this chain, trimming is 3 bases at the V end and 1 base at the J end, and the number of junction bases without a gene match is 5. The germline V gene encodes CDR1 LNHDA and CDR2 SQIVND (reference sequence). Overall results and qualifications from the work: Compared with equally common non-associated chains, HLA-associated TCR beta chains in a later analysis were more clonally expanded and had lower generation probabilities. Several of the top co-occurrence clusters appeared to be linked to parvovirus B19, influenza, CMV and Epstein-Barr virus, according to a later analysis. A few of the identified cytomegalovirus-associated TCR beta chains were confirmed in vitro to be specific for cytomegalovirus antigens. Roughly uniform sequencing depth across donors was assumed in presence/absence analyses, although this assumption may not hold. Correlated functional status among segregating V segments might reflect linkage disequilibrium, but an unknown experimental factor could not be ruled out. Compared with the roughly 710-donor mean, donors in an Asian-associated ancestry cluster had fewer N-insertions in productive TCRs, according to a later genetic analysis. When HLA alleles, especially DR and DQ, strongly co-occurred, TCR associations were difficult to assign to individual alleles. In an earlier analysis of fewer than 700 of the donors, most TCR beta V segments appeared in productive rearrangements about 87% or about 30% of the time, broadly matching IMGT annotations. In a later analysis, some 18,000 TCR beta sequences were associated with specific HLA alleles at a false discovery rate of 0.05. It was suggested by the authors that the approach could potentially be generalized to other disease states and immunological phenotypes. The only immune exposure information available for the cohort was CMV serostatus. Cytomegalovirus status was reported to be diagnosed by the classifier with high specificity and sensitivity in both the original and validation cohorts. In a later analysis, TCR association rates were found to vary across HLA loci, with the most associated TCRs seen for DRB1 alleles and the fewest for HLA-C alleles. A later analysis found that most CMV-associated TCR beta chains appeared HLA-restricted, with HLA associations seemingly driven largely by CMV exposure. The sequencing pipeline was judged likely to have produced a cluster of highly shared sequence variants as a technical artifact. HLA typing was unavailable for some donors at each locus, so association tests used only the typed subset. Because counts were too low, 15 or so rarely observed V segments, including chromosome 9 orphons, were excluded from the earlier analysis of 587 of the donors. Some IMGT-functional V segments, including TRBV6-2 and TRBV6-3, could not be distinguished by the 87-base-pair reads and were therefore excluded. This cohort had only TCR beta chains sequenced, and the lack of alpha or paired-chain data limited which features could be detected. A further reported finding was that TCR beta sequences accurately predicted the HLA-A and HLA-B alleles for most subjects in the first cohort. A later genetic analysis associated a missense DCLRE1C variant with V-gene and J-gene trimming of TCR beta chains, and an independent cohort replicated the association. In the study, 150 to 200 TCR beta chains were listed as associated with cytomegalovirus. Across donors, most TCR sequences were observed very rarely, whereas some public TCRs were present in many individuals.

The specimen was PBMCs. Recombination connected TRBV19 to TRBJ1-1; 7 bases in the junction line up with TRBD1. This sequence originates from a male donor in good health and CMV-seropositive. The DNA is as follows: TGTGCCAGTAGTATCGCCGGGACAGAGAACACTGAAGCTTTCTTT. This codes for CASSIAGTENTEAFF. The entire variable domain, with the stretches around the CDR3 drawn from the reference TRBV19 and TRBJ1-1 proteins, is DGGITQSPKYLFRKEGQNVTLSCEQNLNHDAMYWYRQDPGQGLRLIYYSQIVNDFQKGDIAEGYSVSREKKESFPLTVTSAQKNPTAFYLCASSIAGTENTEAFFGQGTRLTVV.